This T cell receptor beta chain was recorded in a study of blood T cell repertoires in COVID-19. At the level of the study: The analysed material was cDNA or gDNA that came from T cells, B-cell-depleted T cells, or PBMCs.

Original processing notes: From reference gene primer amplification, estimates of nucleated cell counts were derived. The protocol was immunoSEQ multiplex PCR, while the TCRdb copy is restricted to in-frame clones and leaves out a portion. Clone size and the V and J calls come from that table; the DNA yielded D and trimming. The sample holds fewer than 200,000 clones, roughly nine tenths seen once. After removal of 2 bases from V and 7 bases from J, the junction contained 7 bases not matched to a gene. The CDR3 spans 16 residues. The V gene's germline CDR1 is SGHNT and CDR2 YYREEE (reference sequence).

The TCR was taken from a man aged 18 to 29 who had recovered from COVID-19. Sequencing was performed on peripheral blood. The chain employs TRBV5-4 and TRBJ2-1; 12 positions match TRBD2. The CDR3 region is CASSLPLAGGENEQFF. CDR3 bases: TGTGCCAGCAGCTTACCCCTAGCGGGAGGGGAGAATGAGCAGTTCTTC.